Listed below are T cell receptor beta chains from one sample, sequenced in a study of blood T cell repertoires in COVID-19. The repertoire was sequenced with immunoSEQ multiplex PCR; TCRdb's copy has only in-frame clones and lacks some. The profile shows approximately 93,000 clones, roughly 90% of them singletons. Sequencing was carried out using peripheral blood. Receptors originate from a man aged 50-59 years with active or convalescent COVID-19. Each CDR3 is given with its conserved first and last residue. The D gene is left open where the match is weak. The size field is filled for only some rows; it gives once, few, many or a size class.

cdr3_aa: CASSQAPSRTSGNSDTQYF; cdr3_nt: TGCGCCAGCAGCCAAGCCCCGAGCCGGACTAGCGGGAACTCAGATACGCAGTATTTT; v_call: TRBV4-1; j_call: TRBJ2-3; d_call: TRBD2; clone_size: -
cdr3_aa: CASSNAGTQVHNEQFF; cdr3_nt: TGTGCCAGTAGCAATGCCGGGACACAGGTACACAATGAGCAGTTCTTC; v_call: TRBV19; j_call: TRBJ2-1; d_call: -; clone_size: -
cdr3_aa: CASSLGPLDRNNWDTQYF; cdr3_nt: TGCGCCAGCAGCTTGGGTCCTCTGGACAGGAACAATTGGGATACGCAGTATTTT; v_call: TRBV5-1; j_call: TRBJ2-3; d_call: TRBD1; clone_size: -
cdr3_aa: CASRELAAGTGELFF; cdr3_nt: TGTGCCAGCAGGGAATTAGCGGCAGGCACCGGGGAGCTGTTTTTT; v_call: TRBV11-2; j_call: TRBJ2-2; d_call: -; clone_size: -
cdr3_aa: CASSRRQGLGYGYTF; cdr3_nt: TGTGCCAGTAGCCGAAGACAGGGCTTGGGCTATGGCTACACCTTC; v_call: TRBV19; j_call: TRBJ1-2; d_call: TRBD1; clone_size: -
cdr3_aa: CASSYTDRDYEQYF; cdr3_nt: TGTGCCAGCAGTTACACGGACAGGGACTACGAGCAGTACTTC; v_call: TRBV5-6; j_call: TRBJ2-7; d_call: TRBD1; clone_size: -
cdr3_aa: CASSLGLGDNSPLHF; cdr3_nt: TGCGCCAGCAGCTTGGGGTTAGGAGACAATTCACCCCTCCACTTT; v_call: TRBV5-1; j_call: TRBJ1-6; d_call: -; clone_size: -
cdr3_aa: CSVGKEGAYNEQFF; cdr3_nt: TGCAGCGTTGGGAAAGAGGGAGCCTACAATGAGCAGTTCTTC; v_call: TRBV29-1; j_call: TRBJ2-1; d_call: -; clone_size: -
cdr3_aa: CASSPGQGTTEAFF; cdr3_nt: TGCGCCAGCAGCCCCGGACAGGGAACCACTGAAGCTTTCTTT; v_call: TRBV5-1; j_call: TRBJ1-1; d_call: TRBD1; clone_size: -
cdr3_aa: CASSINRGETQYF; cdr3_nt: TGTGCCAGTAGTATTAACAGGGGCGAGACCCAGTACTTC; v_call: TRBV19; j_call: TRBJ2-5; d_call: TRBD1; clone_size: -
cdr3_aa: CASSLGTTEQYF; cdr3_nt: TGTGCCAGCAGCTTAGGGACTACCGAGCAGTACTTC; v_call: TRBV7-9; j_call: TRBJ2-7; d_call: -; clone_size: -
cdr3_aa: CASSLAQGLNSPLHF; cdr3_nt: TGTGCCAGCAGCTTGGCCCAGGGACTAAATTCACCCCTCCACTTT; v_call: TRBV5-6; j_call: TRBJ1-6; d_call: -; clone_size: once
cdr3_aa: CASSEVRTEAFF; cdr3_nt: TGTGCCAGCAGTGAAGTCCGGACTGAAGCTTTCTTT; v_call: TRBV2; j_call: TRBJ1-1; d_call: -; clone_size: -
cdr3_aa: CASRQQRGNYGYTF; cdr3_nt: TGTGCCAGCAGGCAGCAAAGGGGTAACTATGGCTACACCTTC; v_call: TRBV6-6; j_call: TRBJ1-2; d_call: -; clone_size: -
cdr3_aa: CASSLGGTGGEFEFF; cdr3_nt: TGTGCCAGCAGCTTAGGAGGGACAGGGGGCGAGTTTGAGTTCTTC; v_call: TRBV7-8; j_call: TRBJ2-1; d_call: TRBD1; clone_size: -
cdr3_aa: CASSPGRLDSETQYF; cdr3_nt: TGTGCCAGCTCACCCGGGAGACTAGACTCTGAGACCCAGTACTTC; v_call: TRBV18; j_call: TRBJ2-5; d_call: -; clone_size: -
cdr3_aa: CSVDGQGGYEQYF; cdr3_nt: TGCAGCGTTGATGGACAGGGGGGCTACGAGCAGTACTTC; v_call: TRBV29-1; j_call: TRBJ2-7; d_call: TRBD1; clone_size: -
cdr3_aa: CASSHITGSTYNEQFF; cdr3_nt: TGTGCCAGCAGTCATATTACCGGGAGTACGTACAATGAGCAGTTCTTC; v_call: TRBV11-2; j_call: TRBJ2-1; d_call: -; clone_size: -
cdr3_aa: CASSYKATSSYNSPLHF; cdr3_nt: TGTGCCAGCAGTTACAAAGCGACGAGCTCCTATAATTCACCCCTCCACTTT; v_call: TRBV6-2/TRBV6-3; j_call: TRBJ1-6; d_call: -; clone_size: -
cdr3_aa: CASSADTGANYGYTF; cdr3_nt: TGTGCCAGCTCAGCGGACACGGGGGCTAACTATGGCTACACCTTC; v_call: TRBV18; j_call: TRBJ1-2; d_call: -; clone_size: -
cdr3_aa: CASSLGDTSNQPQHF; cdr3_nt: TGTGCCAGCAGCTTAGGGGACACTAGCAATCAGCCCCAGCATTTT; v_call: TRBV7-8; j_call: TRBJ1-5; d_call: -; clone_size: -
cdr3_aa: CASSLASGVETQYF; cdr3_nt: TGTGCCAGCAGCTTAGCGTCGGGTGTAGAGACCCAGTACTTC; v_call: TRBV7-2; j_call: TRBJ2-5; d_call: -; clone_size: -
cdr3_aa: CASSLDQGAGYEQYF; cdr3_nt: TGCGCCAGCAGCTTGGACCAGGGGGCGGGGTACGAGCAGTACTTC; v_call: TRBV5-1; j_call: TRBJ2-7; d_call: TRBD1; clone_size: -
cdr3_aa: CASRGWDRVTEKLFF; cdr3_nt: TGTGCCAGCAGAGGATGGGACAGGGTTACCGAAAAACTGTTTTTT; v_call: TRBV2; j_call: TRBJ1-4; d_call: TRBD1; clone_size: -
cdr3_aa: CASSEVEWTSGSYEQYF; cdr3_nt: TGTGCCAGCAGTGAAGTTGAATGGACTAGCGGGAGCTACGAGCAGTACTTC; v_call: TRBV25-1; j_call: TRBJ2-7; d_call: TRBD2; clone_size: -
cdr3_aa: CASSLERGSSYEQYF; cdr3_nt: TGTGCCAGCAGCTTGGAGCGGGGGAGCTCCTACGAGCAGTACTTC; v_call: TRBV5-4; j_call: TRBJ2-7; d_call: TRBD2; clone_size: -
cdr3_aa: CASSVGGSPSYEQYF; cdr3_nt: TGCGCCAGCAGCGTCGGCGGGAGTCCATCCTACGAGCAGTACTTC; v_call: TRBV5-1; j_call: TRBJ2-7; d_call: TRBD2; clone_size: -
cdr3_aa: CATSLIRGRGYEQYF; cdr3_nt: TGTGCCACGTCACTTATCAGGGGAAGGGGGTACGAGCAGTACTTC; v_call: TRBV19; j_call: TRBJ2-7; d_call: -; clone_size: -
cdr3_aa: CASSLGQGPQHF; cdr3_nt: TGTGCCAGTAGTCTGGGTCAGGGACCCCAGCATTTT; v_call: TRBV19; j_call: TRBJ1-5; d_call: -; clone_size: once
cdr3_aa: CASSVGSGVSGELFF; cdr3_nt: TGTGCCAGCAGCGTAGGTTCAGGCGTATCCGGGGAGCTGTTTTTT; v_call: TRBV9; j_call: TRBJ2-2; d_call: -; clone_size: -
cdr3_aa: CASSVTTGSWTTDTQYF; cdr3_nt: TGTGCCAGTAGTGTCACCACAGGTTCCTGGACCACAGATACGCAGTATTTT; v_call: TRBV19; j_call: TRBJ2-3; d_call: -; clone_size: -
cdr3_aa: CASSDRGVSTDTQYF; cdr3_nt: TGCGCCAGCAGTGATCGCGGGGTCAGCACAGATACGCAGTATTTT; v_call: TRBV10-1; j_call: TRBJ2-3; d_call: -; clone_size: -
cdr3_aa: CASSPRDSHTDTQYF; cdr3_nt: TGTGCCAGTAGTCCCCGGGACAGTCACACAGATACGCAGTATTTT; v_call: TRBV19; j_call: TRBJ2-3; d_call: TRBD1; clone_size: -
cdr3_aa: CASSLLTVLWGVNTEAFF; cdr3_nt: TGTGCCAGCAGCCTTCTAACAGTCCTATGGGGAGTGAACACTGAAGCTTTCTTT; v_call: TRBV6-2/TRBV6-3; j_call: TRBJ1-1; d_call: -; clone_size: -
cdr3_aa: CASSIGSPGMSNQPQHF; cdr3_nt: TGTGCCAGTAGTATAGGGTCCCCAGGGATGAGCAATCAGCCCCAGCATTTT; v_call: TRBV19; j_call: TRBJ1-5; d_call: -; clone_size: -
cdr3_aa: CASSQGSRETQYF; cdr3_nt: TGTGCCAGCAGCCAGGGGAGTCGAGAGACCCAGTACTTC; v_call: TRBV3-1/TRBV3-2; j_call: TRBJ2-5; d_call: -; clone_size: -
cdr3_aa: CASSISAGDHNEQFF; cdr3_nt: TGTGCCAGTAGTATATCAGCGGGGGATCACAATGAGCAGTTCTTC; v_call: TRBV19; j_call: TRBJ2-1; d_call: TRBD2; clone_size: -
cdr3_aa: CASGMDSVVYNEQFF; cdr3_nt: TGTGCTAGTGGGATGGACAGCGTGGTCTACAATGAGCAGTTCTTC; v_call: TRBV12-5; j_call: TRBJ2-1; d_call: -; clone_size: -
cdr3_aa: CATSRATSTDTQYF; cdr3_nt: TGTGCCACCAGCAGGGCGACTAGCACAGATACGCAGTATTTT; v_call: TRBV15; j_call: TRBJ2-3; d_call: -; clone_size: -
cdr3_aa: CASSLGPLARGLAGAGELFF; cdr3_nt: TGTGCCAGCAGCTTAGGACCCTTAGCCCGGGGACTAGCGGGAGCCGGGGAGCTGTTTTTT; v_call: TRBV13; j_call: TRBJ2-2; d_call: TRBD2; clone_size: -
cdr3_aa: CASSDPRGAGETQYF; cdr3_nt: TGTGCCAGCAGTGATCCACGGGGGGCCGGGGAGACCCAGTACTTC; v_call: TRBV25-1; j_call: TRBJ2-5; d_call: -; clone_size: -
cdr3_aa: CASSAQTGLTNEKLFF; cdr3_nt: TGTGCCAGCAGTGCTCAGACAGGGCTAACTAATGAAAAACTGTTTTTT; v_call: TRBV6-1; j_call: TRBJ1-4; d_call: TRBD1; clone_size: once
cdr3_aa: CASSLVLIGNNYGYTF; cdr3_nt: TGTGCCAGCAGCTTGGTACTGATCGGGAATAACTATGGCTACACCTTC; v_call: TRBV5-5; j_call: TRBJ1-2; d_call: -; clone_size: -
cdr3_aa: CASSLYPIGETQYF; cdr3_nt: TGTGCCAGCAGCTTATATCCAATCGGGGAGACCCAGTACTTC; v_call: TRBV7-9; j_call: TRBJ2-5; d_call: -; clone_size: -
cdr3_aa: CASSLRLTGRTEAFF; cdr3_nt: TGTGCCAGCAGCTTACGTCTAACAGGGCGGACTGAAGCTTTCTTT; v_call: TRBV11-3; j_call: TRBJ1-1; d_call: -; clone_size: -